Following are 12 T cell receptor beta chains from one sample sequenced in a study of CD8 T cells in ankylosing spondylitis. Findings and limits, study-wide: About 8 highly homologous variants made up a TCR beta motif that seemed to typify ankylosing spondylitis blood.

The antigens of these receptors remain unknown. TCRdb called the 5' RACE reads again in MiXCR, with one record for every CDR3 protein. Counted here are about 220,000 distinct CDR3 sequences, about 7% occurring once; the ten biggest clones make up 14%. Sample: blood, either unsorted or a sorted T cell fraction (not recorded which). Receptors were obtained from a male donor with ankylosing spondylitis.

In its sample, this clonotype was seen many times. The chain couples TRBV27 to TRBJ2-5; a possible D gene is TRBD1 (6 bases). Deletions cut 5 bases from V and 1 base from J, with 14 bases between. Germline CDR1 reads MNHEY; CDR2 reads SMNVEV (reference sequence). The CDR3 totals 15 residues. DNA for the CDR3: TGTGCCAGCAGTACATCACAGGGAATCCAAGAGACCCAGTACTTC. As protein: CASSTSQGIQETQYF.

The CDR3 DNA reads TGTGCCAGCAGCCAAGAACGGCACACTGAAGCTTTCTTT. It specifies CASSQERHTEAFF. The chain carries TRBV3-1 and TRBJ1-1; D uncertain. Trimming shortened V by 0 bases and J by 3 bases, and 5 bases separated the two germline ends. The germline V gene has CDR1 LGHDT and CDR2 YNNKEL (reference sequence). The CDR3 has 13 residues.

This clonotype has at least ten counts. The rearrangement uses TRBV27 and TRBJ2-2; TRBD2 matches at 8 bases. The CDR3 runs 16 residues. Trimming cost V 3 bases and J 4 bases; bases outside gene matches: 7. CDR1 MNHEY and CDR2 SMNVEV come from the germline V gene (reference sequence). Written as DNA, the CDR3 is TGTGCCAGCAGTTTGGGGGCTAGCGGGTTCACCGGGGAGCTGTTTTTT. Translating gives CASSLGASGFTGELFF.

This clonotype occurred many times. The J gene is TRBJ2-2, the V gene TRBV20-1; D may match TRBD1 or TRBD2 (5 bases each). The CDR3 consists of 15 residues. The germline V gene encodes CDR1 DFQATT and CDR2 SNEGSKA (reference sequence). The germline V and J ends were trimmed by 1 base and 3 bases, with 12 bases remaining between them. CDR3 bases: TGCAGTGCTAGAGCCCCGGGACCCTACACCGGGGAGCTGTTTTTT. This sequence encodes CSARAPGPYTGELFF.

In this sample, this clonotype turned up many times. In DNA form, the CDR3 reads TGTGCCAGCAGTTACCGAATCTACGAGCAGTACTTC. As protein: CASSYRIYEQYF. This chain joins TRBV6-2 or TRBV6-3 and TRBJ2-7; D gene uncertain. The CDR3 length is 12 residues. The germline CDR1 and CDR2 sequences are MNHEY and SVGEGT. V gave up 2 bases and J gave up 3 bases, with 5 bases separating them.

This clonotype came up many times. The rearrangement uses TRBV12-3 or TRBV12-4 and TRBJ2-7; tentatively, D is TRBD2 (5 bases). Trimming took off 0 bases at V and 7 bases at J, with 10 bases between the two ends. The CDR3 is 13 residues long. CDR3 sequence: CASSLAGGREQYF. For the CDR3, the DNA is TGTGCCAGCAGTTTAGCCGGCGGGCGAGAGCAGTACTTC.

This clonotype was counted ten times or more. The chain links TRBV5-1 to TRBJ1-2, with D uncertain. Germline V gene lookup returns CDR1 SGHRS and CDR2 YFSETQ. Trimming took off 0 bases at V and 0 bases at J, with 9 bases between the two ends. CDR3 size: 15 residues. CDR3 region: CASSLDRVSNYGYTF. The CDR3, as DNA: TGCGCCAGCAGCTTGGACAGAGTTTCTAACTATGGCTACACCTTC.

This clonotype was seen ten or more times. This sequence joins TRBV12-3 or TRBV12-4 and TRBJ1-6; D possibly corresponds to TRBD1 (6 bases). The CDR3 has 14 residues. The ends were cut back, 5 bases at V and 8 bases at J, with 13 bases in the middle. CDR3 amino acids: CASSPRGGDSPLHF. CDR3 bases: TGTGCCAGCAGTCCCAGGGGAGGCGATTCACCCCTCCACTTT.

Notes on this clonotype: At one of its ends the junction is not consistent with the germline gene, which may arise from a read error. The chain recombines TRBV13 with TRBJ1-5; 7 bases agree with TRBD1. Germline CDR1 and CDR2: PRHDT and FYEKMQ (reference sequence). This CDR3 is 14 amino acids long. The CDR3 nucleotides are TGTGCCATCAGCCCCGGGCAGGGGGGCTGGCCCCAGCATTTT. Its translation is CAISPGQGGWPQHF.

J is TRBJ2-7 and V is TRBV9; perhaps TRBD1 as D (5 bases). The V gene lost 4 bases and the J gene lost 3 bases, with 8 bases spanning the gap. The germline CDR1 and CDR2 sequences are SGDLS and YYNGEE. The CDR3 runs to 12 residues. The CDR3 region has the DNA TGTGCCAGCAGCCCAGGGTTCTACGAGCAGTACTTC. Its translation is CASSPGFYEQYF. The full variable domain, in which reference TRBV9 and TRBJ2-7 provide the parts outside the CDR3, is DSGVTQTPKHLITATGQRVTLRCSPRSGDLSVYWYQQSLDQGLQFLIQYYNGEERAKGNILERFSAQQFPDLHSELNLSSLELGDSALYFCASSPGFYEQYFGPGTRLTVT.

Many counts were recorded for this clonotype. The chain recombines TRBV27 with TRBJ1-5; D perhaps matches TRBD1 (6 bases). Germline V CDR1 and CDR2: MNHEY, SMNVEV (reference sequence). The CDR3 loop spans 16 amino acids. Trimming shortened V by 5 bases and J by 1 base, and 15 bases separated the two germline ends. CDR3 sequence (DNA): TGTGCCAGCAGTCCCCCCGGAGGGGGGAGCAATCAGCCCCAGCATTTT. The encoded protein is CASSPPGGGSNQPQHF.

A few counts support this clonotype. The chain carries TRBV2 and TRBJ1-5, with 10 bases lining up with TRBD1. V shed 10 bases and J 11 bases; nucleotides not matched to a gene: 11. There are 13 residues in the CDR3. The V gene's germline CDR1 is SNHLY and CDR2 FYNNEI. The DNA of the CDR3 is TGTGCCATCCGGGACAGGGGCTTATCATCCCAGCATTTT. Encoded protein: CAIRDRGLSSQHF.